The sequence of this T cell receptor beta chain was determined in a study of tumor-infiltrating lymphocytes in primary liver carcinoma (dated by TCRdb to 2017 to 2019). In terms of the full investigation: The five patients, three men and two women aged 30 to 69 years, had hepatocellular carcinoma (four) or combined HCC and intrahepatic cholangiocarcinoma (one). The five patients had tumors of stage T1-T3 N0M0, with maximum diameters ranging from roughly 4.2 to 11 cm. Each sample produced roughly 3.5 to 8 million productive TCRbeta reads, and read depth showed no significant difference between tissue types. TCRbeta repertoire sequencing, expression microarrays and whole-exome sequencing were combined in the study across five regions of each liver tumor, with adjacent normal tissue and blood also included. TCRbeta repertoire sequencing covered about 35 specimens from 5 patients: around 25 tumor regions, 5 adjacent noncancerous liver tissues and 5 peripheral blood samples. To link TCRbeta repertoire diversity with the local molecular phenotype, the roughly 23 tumor region samples were profiled using Agilent mRNA microarrays. Repertoires from technical replicates were highly reproducible, with mean shared-clone rates approximately 0.9 and correlation coefficients above 0.98. Findings and caveats that apply to the study as a whole: Only the TCR beta chain was sequenced, so true repertoire diversity is likely underestimated because unpaired alpha chains were not captured. With just four to six patients in the study, the authors point out that the findings should be validated in a larger study. Bulk unsorted samples precluded comparing CD4+ and CD8+ T cell repertoires. The top 250 clones made up a significantly larger repertoire fraction in tumors than in blood (p = 0.039). Repertoire overlap was found to be higher between tumor regions (mean roughly 36%) than between tumor-adjacent (around 17%) or tumor-blood (approximately 15%) pairs, consistent with antigen-driven expansion. Just about 7.5-25% of top clones turned up in all five regions of a tumor, which suggests spatial heterogeneity among tumor-infiltrating T cells.

The CDR3 goes from the cysteine to the phenylalanine over 15 residues. The kept DNA is CDR3 alone, 45 bases in frame from the first base. CDR1 and CDR2, looked up from the germline V gene, are SNHLY and FYNNEI. V and J lose 2 bases and 2 bases, and a span of 13 bases separates them. A constant-region primer and ProtoScript II reverse transcriptase were used to reverse-transcribe TCRbeta-specific cDNA from roughly 0.55 ug total RNA. Construction of the TCRbeta libraries relied on three nested rounds of multiplex PCR, following a slightly modified ARM-PCR procedure. Each of the first two PCR rounds ran for about 10 cycles using multiplex TRBV1-TRBV30 forward primers together with a Cbeta reverse primer. Sample barcodes and Illumina adapters were added in a final 25-cycle PCR with Deep VentR polymerase. Before sequencing, amplicons between 200 and 500 bp were purified from gel using a QIAquick gel extraction kit. TCRbeta amplicons were sequenced on an Illumina HiSeq 2500 with 250-bp paired-end reads. The authors' pipeline ran thus. Reads were quality-trimmed with Trimmomatic v0.33, and paired reads were merged with FLASH v1.2.11 to recover full CDR3 sequences. V, D and J germline segments were assigned to the rearranged TCRbeta sequences by MiGEC v1.2.1b. Clonotype statistics and Shannon-Wiener diversity indices were computed with VDJtools v1.0.0. To cut down on sampling bias, every analysis after diversity analysis relied on just the 250 most abundant clonotypes from each sample. TCRdb itself trimmed the public reads at Q25 with fastp, ran MiXCR and retained productive beta chains. CDR3 protein duplicates are merged, each entry listing the most common genes and DNA. The V and J calls and clone size come from TCRdb's table, not from the authors' own analysis. The table for this sample lists 40,000 to 55,000 distinct CDR3 sequences; just over 70% of them were counted only once. The leading ten clones occupy just under 30% of the sample.

Total RNA and DNA were co-extracted from about 20-30 mg of bulk tissue with the AllPrep DNA/RNA mini kit, without cell sorting. Between late 2015 and 2016, five patients in China with histopathologically diagnosed primary liver carcinoma had surgical resection. Chronic HBV infection was present in the patients, and the patients were treatment-naive at sampling. Each tumor was sampled at five spatially separated regions: the tumor centre plus the superior, inferior, left-lateral and right-lateral poles. Histology showed that every tumor sample contained more than 85% viable tumor cells. Fresh tumor and adjacent tissue pieces were bisected, with one half stored in RNAlater at -80 degrees C and the other half sent for histology. With regard to this clonotype: Its antigen is currently not known. Base qualities are not at hand, and no much larger clone is one base apart.

Sequenced sample: liver tumor tissue from sampling region 5. The cell subset or site label here, explained by the study, means: tumor region T5, tumor centre. The rearranged chain carries TRBV2 and TRBJ2-7; the D gene remains uncertain. This receptor was obtained from a man in his forties with primary liver carcinoma and hepatitis B virus infection. The CDR3 has the sequence CASSEPDSTAYEQYF. The nucleotide sequence reads TGTGCCAGCAGTGAACCCGATTCCACCGCCTACGAGCAGTACTTC.